This note documents a single T cell receptor (beta chain) sequence. What antigen it recognizes has not been identified. No quality values exist for individual bases; no much larger clone is one base distant. This sample is drawn from a study of OX40 agonist ivuxolimab in advanced cancers. For context, the study as a whole: Ivuxolimab was an agonistic, fully human IgG2 monoclonal antibody directed against OX40 (CD134), a costimulatory receptor. Patients were allowed to have had prior anti-PD-1, anti-PD-L1 or anti-CTLA-4 therapy, and around 40% of the dose-escalation patients had previously received checkpoint inhibitors. Three dose-escalation patients achieved partial responses, one with hepatocellular carcinoma and two with cutaneous melanoma. Of the roughly 54 patients in dose escalation, approximately 20 had hepatocellular carcinoma, some 15 had melanoma, 9 had renal cell carcinoma and 9 had head and neck cancer. A male proportion of almost 85% and a mean age of 60 years, ranging from 23 to 79, were recorded for the dose-escalation cohort. The paper covers the monotherapy dose-escalation part of the phase I ivuxolimab trial, which included N of about 50 patients. Intravenous ivuxolimab was administered to patients every 2 weeks at six dose levels: 0.01, 0.1, 0.3, 1.5, 3 and 10 mg/kg. Peripheral TCRbeta sequencing aimed to test whether ivuxolimab altered TCR sequence diversity and caused clonal T-cell expansion. Broader findings and caveats from the paper: Partial responders in the 0.1-3.0 mg/kg groups had among the lowest normalized peripheral clonal expansion, especially among CD8+ T cells. After ivuxolimab, expanded clones were on average more numerous among CD8+ T cells than among CD4+ T cells. Clonal expansion of both CD4+ and CD8+ blood T cells was observed from baseline to week 6 at doses 0.1 to 3.0 mg/kg. Antigen specificity was not determined for the clonally expanded peripheral T cells. Low levels of normalized T-cell clonal expansion were also seen in some nonresponding patients.

Patients with autoimmune disease history or receiving systemic immunosuppression were excluded from the trial. Peripheral blood for TCR sequencing was collected from all dose cohorts at baseline, on cycle 4 day 1, and on cycle 7 day 1. The samples were drawn from a first-in-human, open-label, multicenter phase I dose-escalation trial of ivuxolimab. Adults with locally advanced or metastatic melanoma, renal cell carcinoma, hepatocellular carcinoma or head and neck squamous cell carcinoma were enrolled in the trial. Before TCR sequencing, CD4+ T cells and CD8+ T cells from peripheral blood were sorted into separate populations. V trim: 7 bases; J trim: 6 bases; unmatched bases: 8. From the germline V gene, CDR1 is SQVTM and CDR2 is ANQGSEA. There are 13 amino acids in the CDR3, from cysteine to phenylalanine inclusive. Only the CDR3 DNA stays, 39 bases, in frame from base 1. For sequencing of the TCRbeta CDR3 region, genomic DNA was extracted from the sorted cells. The immunoSEQ Assay was used for sequencing of TCRbeta CDR3 regions. TCRdb took over this immuneACCESS table, retaining in-frame rearrangements with V and J assigned. Such tables are incomplete; in checked studies, under half of the missing clones stem from an unresolved V gene, and the remainder is unexplained. In this sample the table shows 25,000 to 35,000 clones, over 60% of which occur a single time. The ten top clones hold 20% to 25% of the sample.

This receptor was taken from an adult with an advanced solid tumor such as melanoma, head and neck, liver or kidney cancer. The starting material was CD4+ or CD8+ T cells sorted from blood, obtained in a trial of the OX40 agonist ivuxolimab. The V and J genes are TRBV29-1 and TRBJ2-2, and 7 bases in between align with TRBD1. Here the CDR3 is given as CSANRQGAGELFF. DNA sequence: TGCAGCGCGAACCGACAGGGTGCCGGGGAGCTGTTTTTT.